Here is one T cell receptor beta chain with its context. The sample comes from a study of blood T cell repertoires in COVID-19. Study information: Nucleic acid was either cDNA or gDNA, and it came from T cells, B-cell-depleted T cells, or PBMCs.

Clones were read by immunoSEQ multiplex PCR, and TCRdb kept only the in-frame ones, dropping some. This table holds 300,000 to 450,000 clones, approximately 90% found once. Living in 24 US areas, the participants were between roughly 18 and 90 years of age. Trimming cost V 5 bases and J 5 bases, with 19 bases left between them. CDR3 length equals 16 residues. Germline V gives CDR1 SEHNR, CDR2 FQNEAQ (reference sequence). The clonotype comes from a young man who had recovered from COVID-19. The chain couples TRBV7-9 to TRBJ2-1; TRBD1 is a possible D gene (5 bases). Source material: PBMCs or T cells enriched from blood (not recorded which). The CDR3 protein is CASSPPRWGANNEQFF. The CDR3 coding sequence is TGTGCCAGCAGCCCGCCCCGATGGGGCGCCAACAATGAGCAGTTCTTC. Based on the CDR3 plus reference TRBV7-9 and TRBJ2-1, the full variable domain is DTGVSQNPRHKITKRGQNVTFRCDPISEHNRLYWYRQTLGQGPEFLTYFQNEAQLEKSRLLSDRFSAERPKGSFSTLEIQRTEQGDSAMYLCASSPPRWGANNEQFFGPGTRLTVL.